Listed below are T cell receptor beta chains from one sample, sequenced in a study of tumor-infiltrating lymphocytes in localized non-small cell lung cancer. TCRdb's table, derived via immunoSEQ multiplex PCR, lists solely in-frame clones and lacks some. The sample holds 15,000 to 20,000 clones, roughly 43% seen once. The sequenced sample was lung tumor tissue. These receptors were collected from a human donor with non-small cell lung cancer. Both conserved end residues are part of each CDR3. D genes are given only for firm matches. A clone size is listed for some rows: how often the clone was seen (once, few, many), or a class if it is expanded.

D: -; size: -; J: TRBJ1-1; V: TRBV7-8; DNA: TGTGCCAGCAGCCGGCTGGGCAGGGGACTCGGACAGACTGAAGCTTTCTTT; CDR3: CASSRLGRGLGQTEAFF
D: TRBD2; size: -; J: TRBJ2-5; V: TRBV6-6; DNA: TGTGCCAGCAGTTACGAGGCGGGGGGGATAGAGACCCAGTACTTC; CDR3: CASSYEAGGIETQYF
D: TRBD1; size: -; J: TRBJ1-4; V: TRBV4-1; DNA: TGCGCCAGCAGCCAAGTGGGACAGCTTTTTAATGAAAAACTGTTTTTT; CDR3: CASSQVGQLFNEKLFF
D: TRBD1; size: few; J: TRBJ1-4; V: TRBV9; DNA: TGTGCCAGCAGCGTAGGAGGGGGCCAATTCGATGAAAAACTGTTTTTT; CDR3: CASSVGGGQFDEKLFF
D: -; size: -; J: TRBJ1-6; V: TRBV5-6; DNA: TGTGCCAGCGGCACCCGACTTCGCGATTCACCCCTCCACTTT; CDR3: CASGTRLRDSPLHF
D: -; size: few; J: TRBJ1-5; V: TRBV27; DNA: TGTGCCAGCAGTTTTGGGGGTGGCCAGCCCCAGCATTTT; CDR3: CASSFGGGQPQHF
D: -; size: -; J: TRBJ2-7; V: TRBV28; DNA: TGTGCCAGCGCAGTGAGCTCCTACGAGCAGTACTTC; CDR3: CASAVSSYEQYF
D: -; size: medium-sized; J: TRBJ2-5; V: TRBV5-1; DNA: TGCGCCAGCAGCTTCACCGAAACCCCAGGGGCCCAGTACTTC; CDR3: CASSFTETPGAQYF
D: TRBD1; size: few; J: TRBJ1-1; V: TRBV19; DNA: TGTGCCAGTGGCGGGGACAGCCTTATGAACACTGAAGCTTTCTTT; CDR3: CASGGDSLMNTEAFF
D: -; size: once; J: TRBJ2-5; V: TRBV5-1; DNA: TGCGCCAGCAGCATACAGGTCCAAGAGACCCAGTACTTC; CDR3: CASSIQVQETQYF
D: -; size: -; J: TRBJ1-4; V: TRBV7-9; DNA: TGTGCCAGCAGCTTAGCGCTAGGGTTTTGGGAAAAACTGTTTTTT; CDR3: CASSLALGFWEKLFF
D: TRBD1; size: few; J: TRBJ1-1; V: TRBV29-1; DNA: TGCAGCTTACAGGACAGGCGGAACACTGAAGCTTTCTTT; CDR3: CSLQDRRNTEAFF
D: -; size: -; J: TRBJ2-7; V: TRBV9; DNA: TGTGCCAGCAGCGCCCGAACAGGGACCTACGAGCAGTACTTC; CDR3: CASSARTGTYEQYF
D: TRBD1; size: -; J: TRBJ2-5; V: TRBV4-3; DNA: TGCGCCAGCAGCCCACGACAGGGGGGGGGAGAGACCCAGTACTTC; CDR3: CASSPRQGGGETQYF
D: -; size: -; J: TRBJ2-5; V: TRBV7-9; DNA: TGTGCCAGCAAGGGGCAGGGAGGAGAGACCCAGTACTTC; CDR3: CASKGQGGETQYF
D: TRBD1; size: many; J: TRBJ2-7; V: TRBV30; DNA: TGTGCCTGGAGCTGGACAGGAGACTACGAGCAGTACTTC; CDR3: CAWSWTGDYEQYF
D: -; size: -; J: TRBJ1-4; V: TRBV9; DNA: TGTGCCAGCAGCGTAGTCGGGGATTCTGAAAAACTGTTTTTT; CDR3: CASSVVGDSEKLFF
D: TRBD2; size: once; J: TRBJ2-3; V: TRBV15; DNA: TGTGCCACCAGCAGAGATTACCCTAGCGGGGGAGTTAGCACAGATACGCAGTATTTT; CDR3: CATSRDYPSGGVSTDTQYF
D: TRBD2; size: -; J: TRBJ2-5; V: TRBV19; DNA: TGTGCCAGTAGTATACGGCTAGCGGGCATGGAGACCCAGTACTTC; CDR3: CASSIRLAGMETQYF
D: -; size: few; J: TRBJ2-1; V: TRBV7-3; DNA: TGTGCCAGCAGCTGGGACAACTCCTACAATGAGCAGTTCTTC; CDR3: CASSWDNSYNEQFF
D: -; size: -; J: TRBJ1-1; V: TRBV19; DNA: TGTGCCAGTAGTATTAGGAGTAGCTCTGAAGCTTTCTTT; CDR3: CASSIRSSSEAFF
D: -; size: -; J: TRBJ2-7; V: TRBV21-1; DNA: TGTGCCAGCAGCATGTGGGACAGGCCGTACGAGCAGTACTTC; CDR3: CASSMWDRPYEQYF
D: -; size: -; J: TRBJ1-2; V: TRBV7-9; DNA: TGTGCCAGCAGCTCACTTCAAGAAATAGGGTATGGCTACACCTTC; CDR3: CASSSLQEIGYGYTF
D: TRBD2; size: -; J: TRBJ2-1; V: TRBV7-9; DNA: TGTGCCAGCAGCTCGCTAGCGGGGGGGCTAAATGAGCAGTTCTTC; CDR3: CASSSLAGGLNEQFF
D: -; size: few; J: TRBJ2-3; V: TRBV4-1; DNA: TGCGCCAGCAGCCTTACCGGGACACAACTGCGGGCAGATACGCAGTATTTT; CDR3: CASSLTGTQLRADTQYF
D: TRBD1; size: -; J: TRBJ2-3; V: TRBV7-9; DNA: TGTGCCAGCAGCAGGTACAGGGGGCGCGGCACAGATACGCAGTATTTT; CDR3: CASSRYRGRGTDTQYF
D: -; size: -; J: TRBJ2-5; V: TRBV7-2; DNA: TGTGCCAGCAGCTTAGGAGGTAGAGGAGAGACCCAGTACTTC; CDR3: CASSLGGRGETQYF
D: -; size: -; J: TRBJ1-2; V: TRBV29-1; DNA: TGCAGCGTTGTACGGCCGGGGGGCTACACCTTC; CDR3: CSVVRPGGYTF
D: -; size: -; J: TRBJ2-1; V: TRBV7-9; DNA: TGTGCCAGCCAGAATTACAATGAGCAGTTCTTC; CDR3: CASQNYNEQFF
D: -; size: few; J: TRBJ1-6; V: TRBV28; DNA: TGTGCCAGCAGTTCGGGGGGTACACATTCACCCCTCCACTTT; CDR3: CASSSGGTHSPLHF
D: TRBD1; size: -; J: TRBJ1-5; V: TRBV19; DNA: TGTGCCAGTAGCCGGGACAGGGGGGATCAGCCCCAGCATTTT; CDR3: CASSRDRGDQPQHF
D: -; size: few; J: TRBJ1-5; V: TRBV7-2; DNA: TGTGCCAGCAGCTTGTCGTTTGGGGGCAATCAGCCCCAGCATTTT; CDR3: CASSLSFGGNQPQHF
D: -; size: -; J: TRBJ1-6; V: TRBV7-3; DNA: TGTGCCAGCAGCTTGGTTGGGGGTTCTTCACCCCTCCACTTT; CDR3: CASSLVGGSSPLHF
D: -; size: -; J: TRBJ1-4; V: TRBV6-6; DNA: TGTGCCAGCAGTTACTCGCGGGGGCTAGGTGAAAAACTGTTTTTT; CDR3: CASSYSRGLGEKLFF
D: -; size: many; J: TRBJ1-3; V: TRBV18; DNA: TGTGCCAGCTCACCGGCAGGGAACACCATATATTTT; CDR3: CASSPAGNTIYF
D: -; size: few; J: TRBJ1-4; V: TRBV28; DNA: TGTGCCAGCAGTCTGCCGGGAACCGAAAAACTGTTTTTT; CDR3: CASSLPGTEKLFF
D: -; size: -; J: TRBJ2-3; V: TRBV7-2; DNA: TGTGCCAGCAGCTTAGGACAGGCCGCAGATACGCAGTATTTT; CDR3: CASSLGQAADTQYF
D: -; size: -; J: TRBJ2-6; V: TRBV5-1; DNA: TGCGCCAGCAGCTTGGTGTCTGGGGTTGGGGCCAACGTCCTGACTTTC; CDR3: CASSLVSGVGANVLTF
D: -; size: -; J: TRBJ2-3; V: TRBV7-2; DNA: TGTGCCAGCAGCCCCCCGGCTGCGGTCACAGATACGCAGTATTTT; CDR3: CASSPPAAVTDTQYF
D: TRBD1; size: -; J: TRBJ1-2; V: TRBV28; DNA: TGTGCCAGCAGTACCTCCTCAACAGGGGAATGGTCCTATGGCTACACCTTC; CDR3: CASSTSSTGEWSYGYTF
D: -; size: -; J: TRBJ1-5; V: TRBV6-5; DNA: TGTGCCAGCAGTCACGGAGGGGACCAGCCCCAGCATTTT; CDR3: CASSHGGDQPQHF
D: -; size: -; J: TRBJ1-4; V: TRBV28; DNA: TGTGCCAGCAGTTTCGAGACAGAAAAACTGTTTTTT; CDR3: CASSFETEKLFF